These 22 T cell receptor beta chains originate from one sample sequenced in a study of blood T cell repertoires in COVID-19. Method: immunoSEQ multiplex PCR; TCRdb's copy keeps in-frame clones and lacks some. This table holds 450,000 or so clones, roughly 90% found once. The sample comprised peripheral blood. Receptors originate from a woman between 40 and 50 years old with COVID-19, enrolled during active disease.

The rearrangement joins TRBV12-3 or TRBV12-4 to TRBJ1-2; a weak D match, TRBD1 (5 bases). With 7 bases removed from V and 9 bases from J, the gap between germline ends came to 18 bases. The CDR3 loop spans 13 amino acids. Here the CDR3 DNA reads TGTGCCAGCAACCCGGACCGGGGGTATCGCTACACCTTC. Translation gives CASNPDRGYRYTF.

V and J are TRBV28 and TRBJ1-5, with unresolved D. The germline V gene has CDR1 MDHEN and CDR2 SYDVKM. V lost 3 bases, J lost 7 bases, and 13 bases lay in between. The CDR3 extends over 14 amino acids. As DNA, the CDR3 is TGTGCCAGCAGTTTGTACTTGGGGAGGCAGCCCCAGCATTTT. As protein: CASSLYLGRQPQHF.

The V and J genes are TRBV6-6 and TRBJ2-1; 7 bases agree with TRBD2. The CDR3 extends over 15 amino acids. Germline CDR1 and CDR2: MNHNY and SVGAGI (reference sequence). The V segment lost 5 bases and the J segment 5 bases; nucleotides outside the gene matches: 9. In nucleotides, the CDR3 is TGTGCCAGCAGTCGCGGCGGGGGAATTGACAATGAGCAGTTCTTC. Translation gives CASSRGGGIDNEQFF.

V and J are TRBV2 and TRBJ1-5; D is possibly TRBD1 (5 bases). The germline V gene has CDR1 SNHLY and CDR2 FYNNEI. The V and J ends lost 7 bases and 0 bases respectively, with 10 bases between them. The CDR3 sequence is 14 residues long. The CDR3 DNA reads TGTGCCAGCACCCTGACAGATAGCAATCAGCCCCAGCATTTT. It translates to CASTLTDSNQPQHF. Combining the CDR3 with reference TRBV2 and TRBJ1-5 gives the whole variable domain EPEVTQTPSHQVTQMGQEVILRCVPISNHLYFYWYRQILGQKVEFLVSFYNNEISEKSEIFDDQFSVERPDGSNFTLKIRSTKLEDSAMYFCASTLTDSNQPQHFGDGTRLSIL.

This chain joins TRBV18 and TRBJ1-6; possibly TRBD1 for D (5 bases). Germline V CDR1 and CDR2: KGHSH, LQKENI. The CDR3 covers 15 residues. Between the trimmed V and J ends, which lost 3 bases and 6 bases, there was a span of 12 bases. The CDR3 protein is CASSPDSQTNSPLHF. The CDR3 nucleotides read TGTGCCAGCTCACCCGACAGCCAAACTAATTCACCCCTCCACTTT.

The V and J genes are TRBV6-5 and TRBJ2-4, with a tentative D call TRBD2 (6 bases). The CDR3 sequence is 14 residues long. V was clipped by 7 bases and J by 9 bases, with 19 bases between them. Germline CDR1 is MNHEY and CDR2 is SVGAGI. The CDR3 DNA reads TGTGCCAGCACCCAACCCGGGGGTTCGGCCATTCAGTACTTC. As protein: CASTQPGGSAIQYF.

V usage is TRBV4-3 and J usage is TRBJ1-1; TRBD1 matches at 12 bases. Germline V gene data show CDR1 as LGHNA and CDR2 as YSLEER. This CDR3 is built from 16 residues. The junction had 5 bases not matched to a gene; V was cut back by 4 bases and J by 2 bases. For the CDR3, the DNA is TGCGCCAGCAGCCTCCGGGACAGGGGGCCAAACACTGAAGCTTTCTTT. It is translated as CASSLRDRGPNTEAFF.

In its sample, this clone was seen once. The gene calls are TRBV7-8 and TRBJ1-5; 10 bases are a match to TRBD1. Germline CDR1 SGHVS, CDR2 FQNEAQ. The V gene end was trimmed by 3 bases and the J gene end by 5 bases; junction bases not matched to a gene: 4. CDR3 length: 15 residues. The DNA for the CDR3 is TGTGCCAGCAGCTTGGGACAGGGGCGGGATCAGCCCCAGCATTTT. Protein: CASSLGQGRDQPQHF.

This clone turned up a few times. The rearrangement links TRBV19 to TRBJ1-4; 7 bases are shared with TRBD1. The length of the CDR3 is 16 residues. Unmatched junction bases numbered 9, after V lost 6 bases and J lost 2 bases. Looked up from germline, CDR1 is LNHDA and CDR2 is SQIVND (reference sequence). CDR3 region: CASSKTTGQTNEKLFF. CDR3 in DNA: TGTGCCAGTAGCAAAACGACAGGGCAGACTAATGAAAAACTGTTTTTT.

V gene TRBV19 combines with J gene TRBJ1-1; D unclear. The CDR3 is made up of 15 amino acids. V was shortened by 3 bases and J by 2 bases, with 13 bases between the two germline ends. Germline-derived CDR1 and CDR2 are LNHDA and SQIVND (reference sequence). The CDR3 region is CASSIKLGSNTEAFF. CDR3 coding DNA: TGTGCCAGTAGTATTAAGTTGGGCAGCAACACTGAAGCTTTCTTT.

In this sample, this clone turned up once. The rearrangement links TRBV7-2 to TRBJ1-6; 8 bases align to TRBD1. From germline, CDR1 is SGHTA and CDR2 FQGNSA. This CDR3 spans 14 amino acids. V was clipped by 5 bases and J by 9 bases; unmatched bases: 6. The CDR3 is CASSDTGGGSPLHF. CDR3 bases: TGTGCCAGCAGCGACACAGGGGGTGGTTCACCCCTCCACTTT.

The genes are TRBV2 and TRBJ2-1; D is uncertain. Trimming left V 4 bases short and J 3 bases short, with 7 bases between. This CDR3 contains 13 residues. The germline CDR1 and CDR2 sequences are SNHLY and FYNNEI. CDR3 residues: CASSVNFYNEQFF. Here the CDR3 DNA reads TGTGCCAGCAGTGTTAATTTCTACAATGAGCAGTTCTTC.

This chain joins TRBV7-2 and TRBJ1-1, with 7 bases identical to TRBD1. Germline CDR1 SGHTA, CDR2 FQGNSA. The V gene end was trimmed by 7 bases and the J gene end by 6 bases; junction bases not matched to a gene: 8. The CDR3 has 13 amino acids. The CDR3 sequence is CASTVRRGAEAFF. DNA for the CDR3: TGTGCCAGCACCGTCCGCAGGGGGGCTGAAGCTTTCTTT.

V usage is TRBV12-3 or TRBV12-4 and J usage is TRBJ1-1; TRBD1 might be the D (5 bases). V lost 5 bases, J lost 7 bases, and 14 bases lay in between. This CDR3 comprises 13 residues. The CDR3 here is CASSRLRVGEAFF. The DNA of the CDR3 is TGTGCCAGCAGTCGCCTCAGGGTAGGTGAAGCTTTCTTT.

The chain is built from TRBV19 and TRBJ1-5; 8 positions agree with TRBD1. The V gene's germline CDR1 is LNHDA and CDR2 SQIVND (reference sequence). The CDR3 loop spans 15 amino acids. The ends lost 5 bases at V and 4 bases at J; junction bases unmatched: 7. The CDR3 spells CASSRPGQVNQPQHF. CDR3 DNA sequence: TGTGCCAGTAGTCGACCGGGACAGGTAAATCAGCCCCAGCATTTT.

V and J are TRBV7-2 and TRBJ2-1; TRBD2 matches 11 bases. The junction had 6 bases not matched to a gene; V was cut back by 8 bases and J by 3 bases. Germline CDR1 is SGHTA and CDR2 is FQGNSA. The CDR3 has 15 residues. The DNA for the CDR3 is TGTGCCAGCCAAGCTAGCGGGGGGAACTACAATGAGCAGTTCTTC. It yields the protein CASQASGGNYNEQFF.

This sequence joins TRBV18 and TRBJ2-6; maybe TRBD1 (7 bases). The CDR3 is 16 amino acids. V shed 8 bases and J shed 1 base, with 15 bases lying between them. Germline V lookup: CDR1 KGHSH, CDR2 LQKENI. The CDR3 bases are TGTGCCAGCGCGGGACAGCTGGGTTCTGGGGCCAACGTCCTGACTTTC. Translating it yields CASAGQLGSGANVLTF. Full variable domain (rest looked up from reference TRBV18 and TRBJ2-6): NAGVMQNPRHLVRRRGQEARLRCSPMKGHSHVYWYRQLPEEGLKFMVYLQKENIIDESGMPKERFSAEFPKEGPSILRIQQVVRGDSAAYFCASAGQLGSGANVLTFGAGSRLTVL.

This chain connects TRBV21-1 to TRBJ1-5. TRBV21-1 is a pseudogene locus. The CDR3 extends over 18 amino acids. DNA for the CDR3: TGTGCCAGCAGCAAAGGGACTTCAAGGGGGGGTGAAAATCAGCCCCAGCATTTT. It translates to CASSKGTSRGGENQPQHF.

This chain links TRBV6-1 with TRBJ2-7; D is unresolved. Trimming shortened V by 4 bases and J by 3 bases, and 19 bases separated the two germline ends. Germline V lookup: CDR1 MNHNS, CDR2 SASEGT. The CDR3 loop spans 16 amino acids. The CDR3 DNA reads TGTGCCAGCAGTGTCTTCCTAGTCGGTCCTAGCTACGAGCAGTACTTC. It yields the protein CASSVFLVGPSYEQYF.

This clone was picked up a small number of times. CDR3 region: CSASPDILFIYGYTF. The DNA for the CDR3 is TGCAGTGCTAGTCCCGACATCTTATTCATCTATGGCTACACCTTC. The V and J genes are TRBV20-1 and TRBJ1-2; no firm D call. CDR1 is DFQATT, CDR2 SNEGSKA, per germline (reference sequence). Trimming shortened V by 3 bases and J by 4 bases, and 18 bases separated the two germline ends. This CDR3 region has 15 residues.

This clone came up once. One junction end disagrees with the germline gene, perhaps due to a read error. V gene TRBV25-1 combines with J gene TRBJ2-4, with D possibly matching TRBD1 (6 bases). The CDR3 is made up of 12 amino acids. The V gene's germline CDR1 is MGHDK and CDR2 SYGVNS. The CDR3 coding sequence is TGTGCCAGCAGGGACCCCCGGGACACCTTGTTCTTC. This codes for CASRDPRDTLFF.

The CDR3 region has the DNA TGTGCCAGCAGCCAGGGTACTGGGGCCAACGTCCTGACTTTC. Translating it yields CASSQGTGANVLTF. The rearrangement links TRBV2 to TRBJ2-6; weak D call: TRBD1 (5 bases). Germline loops: CDR1 SNHLY, CDR2 FYNNEI. This CDR3 contains 14 residues. V lost 6 bases and J 2 bases, leaving 8 bases between the germline ends.